One sample yielded the 5 T cell receptor beta chains listed below, sequenced in a study of cytomegalovirus exposure and HLA in healthy donors. PCR involved 60 Vbeta and 13 Jbeta primers. Assay used: immunoSEQ multiplex PCR; TCRdb lists only in-frame clones, some missing. Among under 200,000 clones, roughly 90% were seen once, and the ten largest hold around 1.8%. The sample was PBMCs. These receptors originate from a woman in her late teens or twenties in good health and CMV-seronegative.

The genes are TRBV7-8 and TRBJ2-7; D may be TRBD1 (5 bases). Germline CDR1 is SGHVS and CDR2 is FQNEAQ. The CDR3 length is 15 residues. V was shortened by 4 bases and J by 2 bases, with 15 bases between the two germline ends. CDR3 DNA: TGTGCCAGCAGCTATGGAAGGACATCCACCTACGAGCAGTACTTC. Translation gives CASSYGRTSTYEQYF. Looking up the rest from reference TRBV7-8 and TRBJ2-7 gives the full variable domain: GAGVSQSPRYKVAKRGQDVALRCDPISGHVSLFWYQQALGQGPEFLTYFQNEAQLDKSGLPSDRFFAERPEGSVSTLKIQRTQQEDSAVYLCASSYGRTSTYEQYFGPGTRLTVT.

This chain connects TRBV7-8 to TRBJ2-1, with TRBD2 matching 11 bases. This CDR3 is 18 amino acids long. V shed 3 bases and J 3 bases; nucleotides not matched to a gene: 10. CDR1 and CDR2 (germline): SGHVS, FQNEAQ. In DNA, the CDR3 is TGTGCCAGCAGCTTCGGACTAGCGGGCTTTTTGTTCTACAATGAGCAGTTCTTC. This gives the protein CASSFGLAGFLFYNEQFF. The whole variable domain, remainder taken from reference TRBV7-8 and TRBJ2-1, is GAGVSQSPRYKVAKRGQDVALRCDPISGHVSLFWYQQALGQGPEFLTYFQNEAQLDKSGLPSDRFFAERPEGSVSTLKIQRTQQEDSAVYLCASSFGLAGFLFYNEQFFGPGTRLTVL.

CDR3 region: CASSYQGLLNTGELFF. CDR3 sequence (DNA): TGTGCCAGCAGCTACCAGGGCCTCCTAAACACCGGGGAGCTGTTTTTT. J is TRBJ2-2 and V is TRBV2, with D maybe TRBD1 (5 bases). CDR1 SNHLY and CDR2 FYNNEI come from the germline V gene. CDR3 size: 16 residues. Trimming took 6 bases from V and 2 from J, leaving 16 bases between them.

This clone is a singleton in its sample. The chain joins TRBV5-1 to TRBJ1-4; weak D call: TRBD1 (6 bases). Trimming left V 5 bases short and J 2 bases short, with 10 bases between. CDR1 and CDR2 from the germline V gene are SGHRS and YFSETQ. CDR3 length equals 14 residues. The CDR3 loop reads CASRVDSTNEKLFF. The CDR3 DNA reads as TGCGCCAGCAGGGTGGACAGCACTAATGAAAAACTGTTTTTT.

The chain is built from TRBV30 and TRBJ1-1; TRBD1 aligns across 8 bases. V dropped 8 bases and J dropped 5; count of bases not matched to a gene: 10. This CDR3 spans 13 amino acids. Per germline, CDR1 GTSNPN and CDR2 SVGIG (reference sequence). CDR3 loop: CAALGQGRTEAFF. CDR3 nucleotides: TGTGCCGCCTTAGGACAGGGCCGAACTGAAGCTTTCTTT.